What follows describes a single T cell receptor beta chain. Every donor contributed about 10 milliliters of peripheral blood by blood draw. Alongside a J-beta primer mix, a sample-barcoded 5' primer served in a second PCR lasting 7 to 11 cycles. Each CDR3 protein gets one entry after TCRdb re-called the 5' RACE reads with MiXCR. The sample records about 1,600,000 distinct CDR3 sequences, about 40% being singletons. This sample is drawn from a study of blood T cells in healthy people across ages. The CDR3 covers 14 residues. Looked up from germline, CDR1 is SGDLS and CDR2 is YYNGEE. Germline trimming cut 7 bases from V and 5 bases from J; bases unmatched to any gene: 11.

The receptor was isolated from a woman younger than 30 in good health. Material for sequencing was blood. The chain links TRBV9 to TRBJ2-7; TRBD2 matches at 8 bases. CDR3 nucleotide sequence: TGTGCCAGCTCCTTGGACGGGAGGGCCGACGAGCAGTACTTC. This encodes CASSLDGRADEQYF. The full variable domain, its missing parts supplied by reference TRBV9 and TRBJ2-7, is DSGVTQTPKHLITATGQRVTLRCSPRSGDLSVYWYQQSLDQGLQFLIQYYNGEERAKGNILERFSAQQFPDLHSELNLSSLELGDSALYFCASSLDGRADEQYFGPGTRLTVT.